This TCR beta chain was captured by sequencing in a study of identical twins. Using its own MiXCR run on the 5' RACE reads, TCRdb lists one record per CDR3 protein. The top ten hold 2.5% to 3.5% of the sample, which has 270,000 or so distinct CDR3 sequences, about 8.9% seen once. This clonotype showed up many times. The CDR3 has 13 residues. V was pared by 0 bases and J by 7 bases, with 7 bases between. Germline assignment: CDR1 SGHTA and CDR2 FQGNSA. This sample also appeared in a second study, on yellow fever vaccine responses in identical twins.

The TCR originated in a woman aged 18-29 years in good health. The material sequenced was CD8+ T cells sorted from blood. The chain uses TRBV7-2 and TRBJ2-1; weak D call: TRBD2 (5 bases). The CDR3 loop is CASSLAGGNEQFF. The CDR3, as DNA: TGTGCCAGCAGCTTAGCAGGCGGGAATGAGCAGTTCTTC.